These 4 T cell receptor beta chains share one sample of origin, sequenced in a study of blood T cell repertoires in COVID-19. Here immunoSEQ multiplex PCR was the method, and the copy in TCRdb shows in-frame clones only, minus some. The sample contains fewer than 250,000 clones, about 90% of which appear only once. The sequencing sample was made of peripheral blood. The receptors were sampled from a man aged 30 to 39 with COVID-19, enrolled during active disease.

This chain uses TRBV5-4 with TRBJ1-3; TRBD1 matches at 7 bases. Trimming took 2 bases from V and 1 from J; bases not matched to a gene: 6. Looked up from germline, CDR1 is SGHNT and CDR2 is YYREEE (reference sequence). This CDR3 has 16 residues. The CDR3 sequence: CASSFLTGDSGNTIYF. CDR3 DNA sequence: TGTGCCAGCAGCTTTTTAACAGGGGATTCTGGAAACACCATATATTTT.

Remarks on this clone: Other DNA sequences within the sample encode an identical CDR3. The CDR3 protein is CASSPRGAGELFF. The CDR3, as DNA: TGTGCCAGCAGCCCACGGGGGGCCGGGGAGCTGTTTTTT. The chain carries TRBV3-1 (or the pseudogene TRBV3-2) and TRBJ2-2, with 7 nucleotides matching TRBD2. Germline V gene sequence: CDR1 LGHDT, CDR2 YNNKEL (reference sequence). This CDR3 region has 13 residues. V lost 4 bases and J lost 6; bases outside the gene matches: 2.

The chain links TRBV20-1 to TRBJ1-2; the match to TRBD1 covers 12 bases. The CDR3 consists of 15 residues. Germline V lookup: CDR1 DFQATT, CDR2 SNEGSKA (reference sequence). With V trimmed by 3 bases and J by 6 bases, 8 bases remained unmatched. The CDR3: CSASFSGTGGHGYTF. CDR3 sequence (DNA): TGCAGTGCTAGTTTCTCCGGGACAGGGGGCCATGGCTACACCTTC.

The V call is TRBV2, the J call TRBJ2-3; TRBD2 aligns across 7 bases. This CDR3 spans 15 amino acids. The V gene end was trimmed by 4 bases and the J gene end by 2 bases; junction bases not matched to a gene: 6. The V gene's germline CDR1 is SNHLY and CDR2 FYNNEI. Here the CDR3 DNA reads TGTGCCAGCAGTGTTTGGCTAGCGGACACAGATACGCAGTATTTT. It encodes CASSVWLADTDTQYF. The complete variable domain, with remaining parts taken from reference TRBV2 and TRBJ2-3, reads EPEVTQTPSHQVTQMGQEVILRCVPISNHLYFYWYRQILGQKVEFLVSFYNNEISEKSEIFDDQFSVERPDGSNFTLKIRSTKLEDSAMYFCASSVWLADTDTQYFGPGTRLTVL.